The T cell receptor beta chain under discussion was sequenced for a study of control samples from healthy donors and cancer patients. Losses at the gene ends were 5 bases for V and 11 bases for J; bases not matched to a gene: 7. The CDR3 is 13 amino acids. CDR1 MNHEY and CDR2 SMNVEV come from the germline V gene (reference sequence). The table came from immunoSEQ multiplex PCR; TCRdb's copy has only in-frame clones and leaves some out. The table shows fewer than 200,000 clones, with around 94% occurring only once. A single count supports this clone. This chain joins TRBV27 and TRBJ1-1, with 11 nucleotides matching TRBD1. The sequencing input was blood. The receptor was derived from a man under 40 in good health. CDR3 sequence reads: CASSQDRGRVAFF. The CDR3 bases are TGTGCCAGCAGTCAGGACAGGGGGCGCGTGGCTTTCTTT.